In its sample, the clone carrying this TCR beta chain was seen a few times. Its target is unknown. This CDR3 spans 14 amino acids. Per the germline V gene, CDR1 is MGHRA and CDR2 is YSYEKL. Deletions cut 4 bases from V and 2 bases from J, with 9 bases between. Sequenced by immunoSEQ multiplex PCR; TCRdb stores in-frame clones only, minus some. The sample gives roughly 29,000 clones, over 80% of which show up once; approximately 50% is in the top ten. These data belong to a study of lymphopenia after photon versus proton radiotherapy. Study outcomes and limitations: After the lymphocyte nadir, photon-treated repertoires showed oligoclonal expansion, especially of CD8+ Temra cells.

The TCR comes from a woman aged 55-70 years with cholangiocarcinoma. Some clones in this sample may be carry-over from other donors' samples. This sequence joins TRBV4-1 and TRBJ1-3, with D possibly being TRBD1 (6 bases). The sample was peripheral blood, taken from a patient treated with proton-based radiotherapy. This CDR3 is CASSLRDTGNTIYF. The CDR3 coding sequence is TGCGCCAGCAGCCTTCGGGACACTGGAAACACCATATATTTT.